The rows below give T cell receptor beta chains drawn from one sample of a study of blood T cell repertoires in COVID-19. TCRdb's table, derived via immunoSEQ multiplex PCR, lists solely in-frame clones and lacks some. The sample contains a few hundred thousand clones, around 83% of which appear only once. The sequenced sample consisted of PBMCs or T cells enriched from blood (not recorded which). All receptors come from a woman between 45 and 65 years old who had been exposed to COVID-19. Each CDR3 is given with its conserved first and last residue. Each record gives: clone size, V gene, J gene, D gene, CDR3 protein, CDR3 DNA. A D gene is named only where the DNA matches it firmly. Clone size is stated in some rows and not others, as once, few, many or a class when expanded.

clone size: once; V gene: TRBV5-4; J gene: TRBJ2-7; D gene: TRBD1; CDR3 protein: CASSLNDRGYEQYF; CDR3 DNA: TGTGCCAGCAGCCTAAATGACAGGGGCTACGAGCAGTACTTC
clone size: NA; V gene: TRBV7-6; J gene: TRBJ2-3; D gene: TRBD2; CDR3 protein: CASSWTSGGLLDTQYF; CDR3 DNA: TGTGCCAGCAGCTGGACTAGCGGGGGGCTTTTAGATACGCAGTATTTT
clone size: NA; V gene: TRBV6-5; J gene: TRBJ1-1; D gene: NA; CDR3 protein: CASRQWTVEAFF; CDR3 DNA: TGTGCCAGCAGACAGTGGACAGTTGAAGCTTTCTTT
clone size: NA; V gene: TRBV7-8; J gene: TRBJ1-2; D gene: TRBD1; CDR3 protein: CASSSRGPLGGYTF; CDR3 DNA: TGTGCCAGCAGCTCCAGGGGGCCTTTGGGAGGCTACACCTTC
clone size: NA; V gene: TRBV19; J gene: TRBJ1-2; D gene: NA; CDR3 protein: CASKFGGTNYGYTF; CDR3 DNA: TGTGCCAGTAAATTCGGAGGGACTAACTATGGCTACACCTTC
clone size: NA; V gene: TRBV4-1; J gene: TRBJ1-1; D gene: NA; CDR3 protein: CASSHQEGNTEAFF; CDR3 DNA: TGCGCCAGCAGCCATCAGGAGGGGAACACTGAAGCTTTCTTT
clone size: NA; V gene: TRBV6-6; J gene: TRBJ1-6; D gene: NA; CDR3 protein: CASSHGQTSSYNSPLHF; CDR3 DNA: TGTGCCAGCAGTCATGGACAAACGAGCTCCTATAATTCACCCCTCCACTTT
clone size: NA; V gene: TRBV11-3; J gene: TRBJ2-1; D gene: TRBD2; CDR3 protein: CASSPGLAGDNEQFF; CDR3 DNA: TGTGCCAGCAGCCCCGGACTAGCGGGGGACAATGAGCAGTTCTTC
clone size: NA; V gene: TRBV24-1; J gene: TRBJ2-5; D gene: TRBD2; CDR3 protein: CATSGTSGGLGETQYF; CDR3 DNA: TGTGCCACCAGTGGGACTAGCGGGGGTTTGGGAGAGACCCAGTACTTC
clone size: NA; V gene: TRBV18; J gene: TRBJ1-2; D gene: NA; CDR3 protein: CASSPPDSRYGYTF; CDR3 DNA: TGTGCCAGCTCACCACCGGACAGTCGATATGGCTACACCTTC